Below, one T cell receptor beta chain is given with its context. Its target is unknown. The sample belongs to a study of cytomegalovirus exposure and HLA in healthy donors. Use of 60 Vbeta and 13 Jbeta primers characterized the PCR. Libraries were prepared by immunoSEQ multiplex PCR; TCRdb keeps only in-frame clonotypes and omits some of them. The sample consists of more than 200,000 clones, about three quarters of them appearing once. CDR3 length equals 15 residues. The germline V and J ends were trimmed by 7 bases and 1 base, with 13 bases remaining between them. Germline-derived CDR1 and CDR2 are SNHLY and FYNNEI. General observations from the study: Rare TCR sequences predominated, though certain public TCRs were found in many donors. Common viral pathogens seemed to be connected with several of the most significant clusters, according to a later analysis. Later analysis demonstrated an association between a missense DCLRE1C variant and TCR beta V- and J-gene trimming. Among immune exposure information, only CMV serostatus was available.

The genes are TRBV2 and TRBJ2-2; D not certain. Input material: PBMCs. The origin of this receptor is a man aged 35-49 years in good health and CMV-seronegative. The CDR3 region has the DNA TGTGCCAGCACCGACCGGTGGAGGAACACCGGGGAGCTGTTTTTT. It encodes CASTDRWRNTGELFF.